This T cell receptor beta chain was retrieved from a study of OX40 agonist ivuxolimab in advanced cancers. The CDR3 has 13 amino acids. Trimming removed 3 bases at V and 1 base at J, with 6 bases between. Measured with immunoSEQ multiplex PCR; TCRdb has only the in-frame clones, and not every one. Among tens of thousands of clones, about 93% were seen once, and the ten largest hold under 0.6%. General study points: Not determined was the antigen specificity of the expanded peripheral T cells.

Autoimmune disease history or systemic immunosuppression meant exclusion. Concerning this clone itself: As yet, its antigen is unknown.

The sample in question was CD4+ or CD8+ T cells sorted from blood, obtained in a trial of the OX40 agonist ivuxolimab. The receptor was derived from an adult with an advanced solid tumor such as melanoma, head and neck, liver or kidney cancer. The rearrangement uses TRBV23-1 and TRBJ2-5; D call uncertain. TRBV23-1 is an open reading frame whose function is uncertain. CDR3 sequence: CASSHHGQETQYF. CDR3 bases: TGCGCCAGCAGTCATCACGGCCAAGAGACCCAGTACTTC.